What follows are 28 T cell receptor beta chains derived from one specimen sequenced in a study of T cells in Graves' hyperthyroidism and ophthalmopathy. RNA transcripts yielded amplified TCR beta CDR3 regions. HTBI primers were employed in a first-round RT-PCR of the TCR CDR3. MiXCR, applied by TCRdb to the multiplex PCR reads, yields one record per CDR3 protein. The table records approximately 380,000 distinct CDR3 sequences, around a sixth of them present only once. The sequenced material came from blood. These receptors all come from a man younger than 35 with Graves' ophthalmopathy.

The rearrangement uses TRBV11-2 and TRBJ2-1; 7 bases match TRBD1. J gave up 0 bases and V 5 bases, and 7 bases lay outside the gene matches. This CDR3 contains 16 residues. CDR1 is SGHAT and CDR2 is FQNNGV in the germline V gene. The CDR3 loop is CASSRDSLSSYNEQFF. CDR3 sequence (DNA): TGTGCCAGCAGCCGGGACAGCTTGAGCTCCTACAATGAGCAGTTCTTC.

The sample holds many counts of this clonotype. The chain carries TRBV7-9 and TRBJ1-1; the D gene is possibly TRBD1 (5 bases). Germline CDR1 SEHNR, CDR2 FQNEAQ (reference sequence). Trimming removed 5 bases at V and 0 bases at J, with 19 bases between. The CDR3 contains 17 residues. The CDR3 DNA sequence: TGTGCCAGCAGCCAACCCCTTTTTTCAGGGATGAACACTGAAGCTTTCTTT. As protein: CASSQPLFSGMNTEAFF.

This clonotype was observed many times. CDR3 bases: TGTGCCAGCAGAATACAGGGGGCTGGAAACACCATATATTTT. This codes for CASRIQGAGNTIYF. V and J are TRBV12-3 or TRBV12-4 and TRBJ1-3; 8 positions match TRBD1. V shed 6 bases and J 2 bases; nucleotides not matched to a gene: 3. The CDR3 sequence is 14 residues long.

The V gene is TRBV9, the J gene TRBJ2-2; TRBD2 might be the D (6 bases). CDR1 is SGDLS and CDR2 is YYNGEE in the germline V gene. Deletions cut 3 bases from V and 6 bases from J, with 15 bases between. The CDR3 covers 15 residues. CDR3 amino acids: CASSERSSGAGELFF. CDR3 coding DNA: TGTGCCAGCAGCGAGAGGTCCTCGGGGGCCGGGGAGCTGTTTTTT.

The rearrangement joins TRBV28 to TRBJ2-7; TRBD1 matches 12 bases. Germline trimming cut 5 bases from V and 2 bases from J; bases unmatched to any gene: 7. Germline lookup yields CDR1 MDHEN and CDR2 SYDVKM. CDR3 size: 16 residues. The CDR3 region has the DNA TGTGCCAGCAGTACATCGGGACAGGGGGCAACCTACGAGCAGTACTTC. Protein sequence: CASSTSGQGATYEQYF.

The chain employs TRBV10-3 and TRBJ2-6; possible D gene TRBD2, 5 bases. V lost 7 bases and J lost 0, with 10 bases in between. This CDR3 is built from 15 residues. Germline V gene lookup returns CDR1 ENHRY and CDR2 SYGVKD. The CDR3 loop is CAITRGLSGANVLTF. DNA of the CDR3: TGTGCCATCACCCGAGGACTCTCTGGGGCCAACGTCCTGACTTTC.

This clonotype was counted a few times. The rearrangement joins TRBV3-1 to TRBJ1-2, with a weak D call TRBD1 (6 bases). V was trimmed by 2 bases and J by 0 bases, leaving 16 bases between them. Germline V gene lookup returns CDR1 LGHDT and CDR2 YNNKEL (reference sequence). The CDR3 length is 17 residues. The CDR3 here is CASSQSRQGIPNYGYTF. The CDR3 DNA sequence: TGTGCCAGCAGCCAATCCCGGCAGGGGATTCCTAACTATGGCTACACCTTC.

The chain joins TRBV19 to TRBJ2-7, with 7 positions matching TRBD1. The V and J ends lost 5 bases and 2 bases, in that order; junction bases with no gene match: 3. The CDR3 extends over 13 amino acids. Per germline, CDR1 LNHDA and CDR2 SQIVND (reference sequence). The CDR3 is CASSRQGPYEQYF. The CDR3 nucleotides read TGTGCCAGTAGTCGACAGGGCCCCTACGAGCAGTACTTC.

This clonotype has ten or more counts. CDR3 sequence: CASSRTRDRGNEQFF. CDR3 DNA: TGCGCCAGCAGCCGTACCCGGGACAGGGGCAATGAGCAGTTCTTC. The chain has TRBV5-1 and TRBJ2-1, with 10 bases lining up with TRBD1. Germline assignment: CDR1 SGHRS and CDR2 YFSETQ. The CDR3 has 15 residues. The ends lost 4 bases at V and 6 bases at J; junction bases unmatched: 7.

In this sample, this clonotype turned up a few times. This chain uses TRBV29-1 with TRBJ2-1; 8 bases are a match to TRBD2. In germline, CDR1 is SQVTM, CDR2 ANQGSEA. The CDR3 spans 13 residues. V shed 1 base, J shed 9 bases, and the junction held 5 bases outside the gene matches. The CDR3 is CSVEGSSGGEQFF. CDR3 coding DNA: TGCAGCGTTGAAGGATCAAGCGGGGGTGAGCAGTTCTTC.

CDR3 sequence (DNA): TGTGCCAGCACAGCCCCCGAACTATCTGGAAACACCATATATTTT. Residues: CASTAPELSGNTIYF. The chain carries TRBV28 and TRBJ1-3; D is ambiguous. Trimming removed 7 bases at V and 1 base at J, with 14 bases between. The germline CDR1 and CDR2 sequences are MDHEN and SYDVKM. CDR3 size: 15 residues.

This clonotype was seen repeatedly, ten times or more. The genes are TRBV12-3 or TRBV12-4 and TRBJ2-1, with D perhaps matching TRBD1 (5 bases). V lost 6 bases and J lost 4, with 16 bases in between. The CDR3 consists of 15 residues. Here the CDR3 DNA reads TGTGCCAGCAGCCCCGGGTGGGGCAATTACAATGAGCAGTTCTTC. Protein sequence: CASSPGWGNYNEQFF.

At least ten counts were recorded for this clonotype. DNA for the CDR3: TGTGCCAGCAGTCCACCTCTAGCGGGGGAAGACGAGCAGTACTTC. The encoded protein is CASSPPLAGEDEQYF. The V and J genes are TRBV27 and TRBJ2-7; 10 bases fit TRBD2. Trimming took 5 bases from V and 5 from J; bases not matched to a gene: 9. Germline-derived CDR1 and CDR2 are MNHEY and SMNVEV (reference sequence). This CDR3 has 15 amino acids.

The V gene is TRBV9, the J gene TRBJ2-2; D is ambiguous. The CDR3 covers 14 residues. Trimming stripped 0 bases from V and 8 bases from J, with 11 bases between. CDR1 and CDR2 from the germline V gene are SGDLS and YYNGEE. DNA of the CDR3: TGTGCCAGCAGCGTAGCGACCCCTAGAGGGGAGCTGTTTTTT. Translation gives CASSVATPRGELFF.

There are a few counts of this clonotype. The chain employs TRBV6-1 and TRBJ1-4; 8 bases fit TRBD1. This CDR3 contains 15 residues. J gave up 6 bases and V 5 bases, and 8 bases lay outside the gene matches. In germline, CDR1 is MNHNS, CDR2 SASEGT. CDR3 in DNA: TGTGCCAGCAGTTCCACGACAGGGGAAGATGAAAAACTGTTTTTT. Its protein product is CASSSTTGEDEKLFF.

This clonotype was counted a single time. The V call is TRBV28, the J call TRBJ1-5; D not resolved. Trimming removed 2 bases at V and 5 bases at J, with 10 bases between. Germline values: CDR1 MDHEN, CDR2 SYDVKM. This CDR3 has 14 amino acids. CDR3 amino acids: CASSLPTLYQPQHF. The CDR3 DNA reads TGTGCCAGCAGTTTACCCACCTTATATCAGCCCCAGCATTTT.

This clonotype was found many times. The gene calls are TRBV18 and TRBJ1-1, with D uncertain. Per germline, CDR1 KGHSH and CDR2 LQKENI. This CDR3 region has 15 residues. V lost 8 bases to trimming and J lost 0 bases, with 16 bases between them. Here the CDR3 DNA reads TGTGCCAGCAGCACAACCGACAAAATGAACACTGAAGCTTTCTTT. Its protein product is CASSTTDKMNTEAFF.

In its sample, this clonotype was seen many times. The CDR3 region is CASSSGQARHEQFF. CDR3 DNA: TGTGCCAGCAGTTCAGGACAGGCCCGGCATGAGCAGTTCTTC. The V call is TRBV28, the J call TRBJ2-1; TRBD1 aligns across 7 bases. CDR1 is MDHEN and CDR2 is SYDVKM in the germline V gene. The CDR3 totals 14 residues. Trimming at V came to 4 bases and at J to 8 bases, leaving 8 bases not matched to a gene.

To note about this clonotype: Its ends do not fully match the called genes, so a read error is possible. The CDR3 DNA reads as TGCAGCGTTGCCCCTACAGGGGGCGAGAGCCAGTACTTC. It specifies CSVAPTGGESQYF. This chain joins TRBV29-1 and TRBJ2-5; 9 nucleotides agree with TRBD1. The CDR3 spans 13 residues. CDR1 SQVTM and CDR2 ANQGSEA come from the germline V gene.

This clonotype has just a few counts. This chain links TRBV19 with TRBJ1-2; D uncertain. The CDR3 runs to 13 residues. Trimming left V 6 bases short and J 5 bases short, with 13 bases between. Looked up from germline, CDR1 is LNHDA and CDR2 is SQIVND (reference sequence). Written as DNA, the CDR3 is TGTGCCAGTAGAACGGACGACCTGTATGGCTACACCTTC. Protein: CASRTDDLYGYTF.

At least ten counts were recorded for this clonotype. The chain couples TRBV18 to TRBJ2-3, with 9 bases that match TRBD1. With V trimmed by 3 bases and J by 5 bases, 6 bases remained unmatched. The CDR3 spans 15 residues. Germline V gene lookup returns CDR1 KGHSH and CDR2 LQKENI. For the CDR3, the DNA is TGTGCCAGCTCACCTGGGACAGGGAGAGGAGATACGCAGTATTTT. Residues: CASSPGTGRGDTQYF.

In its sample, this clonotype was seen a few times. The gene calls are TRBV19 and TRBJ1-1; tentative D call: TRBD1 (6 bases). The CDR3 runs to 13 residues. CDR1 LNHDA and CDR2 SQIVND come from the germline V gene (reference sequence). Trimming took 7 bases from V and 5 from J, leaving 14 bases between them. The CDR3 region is CASNPTGSTEAFF. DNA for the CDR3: TGTGCCAGTAACCCGACAGGTTCTACTGAAGCTTTCTTT.

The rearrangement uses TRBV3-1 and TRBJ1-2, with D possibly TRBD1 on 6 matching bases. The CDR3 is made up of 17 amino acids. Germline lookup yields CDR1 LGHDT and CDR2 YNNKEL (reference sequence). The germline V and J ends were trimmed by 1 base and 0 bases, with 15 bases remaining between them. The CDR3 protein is CASSQAGRGSPNYGYTF. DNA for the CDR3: TGTGCCAGCAGCCAAGCCGGCAGGGGATCTCCTAACTATGGCTACACCTTC.

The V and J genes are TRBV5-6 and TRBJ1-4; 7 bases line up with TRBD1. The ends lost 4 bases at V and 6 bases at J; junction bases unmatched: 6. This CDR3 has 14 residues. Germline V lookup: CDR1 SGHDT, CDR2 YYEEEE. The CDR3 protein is CASSTGQNYEKLFF. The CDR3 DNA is TGTGCCAGCAGCACGGGACAGAACTATGAAAAACTGTTTTTT.

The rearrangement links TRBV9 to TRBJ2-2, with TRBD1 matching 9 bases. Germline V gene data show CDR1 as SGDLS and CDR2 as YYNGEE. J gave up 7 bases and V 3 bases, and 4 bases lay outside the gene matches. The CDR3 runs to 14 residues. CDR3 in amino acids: CASSATGGGGELFF. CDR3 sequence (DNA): TGTGCCAGCAGCGCGACAGGGGGAGGCGGGGAGCTGTTTTTT.

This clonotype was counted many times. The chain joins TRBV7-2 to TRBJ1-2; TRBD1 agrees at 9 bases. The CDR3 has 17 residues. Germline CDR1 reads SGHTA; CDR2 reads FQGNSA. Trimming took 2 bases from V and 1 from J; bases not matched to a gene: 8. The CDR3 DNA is TGTGCCAGCAGCTTATCTTACGGACAGGGGTTTAACTATGGCTACACCTTC. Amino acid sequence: CASSLSYGQGFNYGYTF.

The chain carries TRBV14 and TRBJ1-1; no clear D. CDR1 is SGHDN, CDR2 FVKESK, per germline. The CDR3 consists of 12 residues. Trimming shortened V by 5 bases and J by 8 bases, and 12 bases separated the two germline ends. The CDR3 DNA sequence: TGTGCCAGCAGCGCAGGAACGATCGAAGCTTTCTTT. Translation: CASSAGTIEAFF.

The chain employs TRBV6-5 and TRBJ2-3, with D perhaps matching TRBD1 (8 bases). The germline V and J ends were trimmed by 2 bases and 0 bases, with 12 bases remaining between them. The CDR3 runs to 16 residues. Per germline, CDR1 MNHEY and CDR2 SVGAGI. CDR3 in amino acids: CASSYHRGGSTDTQYF. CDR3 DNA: TGTGCCAGCAGTTACCACAGGGGGGGGAGCACAGATACGCAGTATTTT.